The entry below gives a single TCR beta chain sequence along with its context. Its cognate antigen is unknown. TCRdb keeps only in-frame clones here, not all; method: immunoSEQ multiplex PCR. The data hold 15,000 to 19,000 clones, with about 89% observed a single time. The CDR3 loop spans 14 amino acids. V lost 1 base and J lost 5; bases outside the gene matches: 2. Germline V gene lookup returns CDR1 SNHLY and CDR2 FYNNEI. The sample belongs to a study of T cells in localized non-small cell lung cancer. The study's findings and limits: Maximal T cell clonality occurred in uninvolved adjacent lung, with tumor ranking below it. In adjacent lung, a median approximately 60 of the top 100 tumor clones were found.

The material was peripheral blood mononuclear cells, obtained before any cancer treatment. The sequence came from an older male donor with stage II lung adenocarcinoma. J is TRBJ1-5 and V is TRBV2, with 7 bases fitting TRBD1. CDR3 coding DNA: TGTGCCAGCAGTGAAGGACAGGGTTATCAGCCCCAGCATTTT. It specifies CASSEGQGYQPQHF.